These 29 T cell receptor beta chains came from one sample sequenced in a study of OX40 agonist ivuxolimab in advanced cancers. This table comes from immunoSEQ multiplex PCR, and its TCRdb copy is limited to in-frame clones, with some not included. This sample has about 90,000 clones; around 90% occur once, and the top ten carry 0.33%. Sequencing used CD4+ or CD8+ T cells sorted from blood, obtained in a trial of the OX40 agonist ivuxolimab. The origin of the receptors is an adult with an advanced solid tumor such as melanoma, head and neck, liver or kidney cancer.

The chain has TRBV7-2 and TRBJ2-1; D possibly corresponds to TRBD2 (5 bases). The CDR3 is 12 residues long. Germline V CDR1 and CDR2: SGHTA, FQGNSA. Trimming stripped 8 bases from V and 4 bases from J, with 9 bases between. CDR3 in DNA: TGTGCCAGCGGAGGAGGATACAATGAGCAGTTCTTC. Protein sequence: CASGGGYNEQFF.

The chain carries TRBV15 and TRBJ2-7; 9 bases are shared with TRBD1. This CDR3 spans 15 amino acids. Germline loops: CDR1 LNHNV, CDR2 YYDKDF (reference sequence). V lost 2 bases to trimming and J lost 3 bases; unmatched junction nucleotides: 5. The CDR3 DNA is TGTGCCACCAGCAGAAGCGGGACAGGGAACTACGAGCAGTACTTC. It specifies CATSRSGTGNYEQYF.

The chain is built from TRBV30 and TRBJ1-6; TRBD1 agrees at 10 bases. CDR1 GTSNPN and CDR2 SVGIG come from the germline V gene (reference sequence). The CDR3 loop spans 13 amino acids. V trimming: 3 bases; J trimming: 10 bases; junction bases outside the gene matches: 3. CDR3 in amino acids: CAWSGTGVSPLHF. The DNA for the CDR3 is TGTGCCTGGAGCGGGACAGGGGTCTCACCCCTCCACTTT.

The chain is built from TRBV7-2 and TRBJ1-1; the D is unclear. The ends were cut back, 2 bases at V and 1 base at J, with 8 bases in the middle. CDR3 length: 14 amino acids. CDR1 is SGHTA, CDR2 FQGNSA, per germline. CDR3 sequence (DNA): TGTGCCAGCAGCTTAACACCAGGGAACACTGAAGCTTTCTTT. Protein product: CASSLTPGNTEAFF.

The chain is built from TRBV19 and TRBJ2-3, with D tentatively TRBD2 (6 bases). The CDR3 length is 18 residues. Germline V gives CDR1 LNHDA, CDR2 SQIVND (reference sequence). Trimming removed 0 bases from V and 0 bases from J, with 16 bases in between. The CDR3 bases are TGTGCCAGTAGTATAGATGGTTTTGGCGGGGCTAGCACAGATACGCAGTATTTT. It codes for CASSIDGFGGASTDTQYF.

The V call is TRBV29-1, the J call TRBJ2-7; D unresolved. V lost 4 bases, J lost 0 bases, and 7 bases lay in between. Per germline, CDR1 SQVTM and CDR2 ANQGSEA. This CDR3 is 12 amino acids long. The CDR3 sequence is CSVGPSSYEQYF. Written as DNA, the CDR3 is TGCAGCGTTGGTCCGAGCTCCTACGAGCAGTACTTC.

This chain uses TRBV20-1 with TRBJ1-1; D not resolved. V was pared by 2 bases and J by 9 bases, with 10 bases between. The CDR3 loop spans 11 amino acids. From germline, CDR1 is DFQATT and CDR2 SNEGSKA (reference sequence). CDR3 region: CSARIQDKAFF. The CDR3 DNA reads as TGCAGTGCTAGAATTCAGGATAAAGCTTTCTTT.

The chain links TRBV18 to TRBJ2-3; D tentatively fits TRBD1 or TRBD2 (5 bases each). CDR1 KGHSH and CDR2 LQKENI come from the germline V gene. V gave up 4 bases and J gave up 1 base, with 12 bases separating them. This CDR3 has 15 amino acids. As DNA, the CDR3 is TGTGCCAGCTCACGGGGGACCCCCGGCACAGATACGCAGTATTTT. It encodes CASSRGTPGTDTQYF.

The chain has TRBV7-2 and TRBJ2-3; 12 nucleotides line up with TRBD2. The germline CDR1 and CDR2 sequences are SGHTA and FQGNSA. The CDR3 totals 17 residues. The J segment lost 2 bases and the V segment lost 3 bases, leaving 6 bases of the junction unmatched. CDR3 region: CASSFPGLAGDTDTQYF. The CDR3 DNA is TGTGCCAGCAGCTTTCCGGGACTAGCGGGTGACACAGATACGCAGTATTTT.

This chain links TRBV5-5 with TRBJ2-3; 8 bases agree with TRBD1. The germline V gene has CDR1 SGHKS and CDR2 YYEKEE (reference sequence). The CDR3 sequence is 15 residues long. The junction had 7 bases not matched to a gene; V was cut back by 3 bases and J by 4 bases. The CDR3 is CASSYAGGGADTQYF. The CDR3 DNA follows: TGTGCCAGCAGCTATGCAGGGGGCGGGGCAGATACGCAGTATTTT.

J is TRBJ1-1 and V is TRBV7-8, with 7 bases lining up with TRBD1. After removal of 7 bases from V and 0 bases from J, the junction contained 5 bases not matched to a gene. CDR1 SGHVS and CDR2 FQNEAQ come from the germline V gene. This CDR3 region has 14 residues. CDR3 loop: CASKTTGLNTEAFF. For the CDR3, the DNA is TGTGCCAGCAAAACGACAGGGTTGAACACTGAAGCTTTCTTT. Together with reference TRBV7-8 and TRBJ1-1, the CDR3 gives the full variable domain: GAGVSQSPRYKVAKRGQDVALRCDPISGHVSLFWYQQALGQGPEFLTYFQNEAQLDKSGLPSDRFFAERPEGSVSTLKIQRTQQEDSAVYLCASKTTGLNTEAFFGQGTRLTVV.

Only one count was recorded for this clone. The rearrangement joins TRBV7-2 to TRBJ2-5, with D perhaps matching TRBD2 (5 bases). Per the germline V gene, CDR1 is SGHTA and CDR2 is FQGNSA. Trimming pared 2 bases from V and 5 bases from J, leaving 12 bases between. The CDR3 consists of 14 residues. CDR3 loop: CASSLPRDWETQYF. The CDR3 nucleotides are TGTGCCAGCAGCTTACCCCGGGATTGGGAGACCCAGTACTTC.

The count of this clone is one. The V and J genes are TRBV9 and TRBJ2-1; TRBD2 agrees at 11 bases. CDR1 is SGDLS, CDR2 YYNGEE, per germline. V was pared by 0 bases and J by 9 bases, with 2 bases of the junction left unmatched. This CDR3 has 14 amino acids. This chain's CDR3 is CASSVASGRLEQFF. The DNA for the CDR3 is TGTGCCAGCAGCGTAGCTAGCGGGAGGCTTGAGCAGTTCTTC.

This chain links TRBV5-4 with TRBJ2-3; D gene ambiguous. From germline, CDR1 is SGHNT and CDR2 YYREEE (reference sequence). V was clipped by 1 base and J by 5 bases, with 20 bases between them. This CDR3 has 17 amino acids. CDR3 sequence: CASSLRIVTPGRDTQYF. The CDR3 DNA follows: TGTGCCAGCAGCTTGCGTATCGTGACCCCGGGCAGAGATACGCAGTATTTT.

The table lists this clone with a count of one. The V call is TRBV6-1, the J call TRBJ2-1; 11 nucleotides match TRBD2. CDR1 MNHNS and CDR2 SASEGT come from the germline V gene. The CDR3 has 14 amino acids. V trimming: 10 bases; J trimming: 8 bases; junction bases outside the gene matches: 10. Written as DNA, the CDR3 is TGTGCCACCAAGACCTTACTAGCGGGAGATGAGCAGTTCTTC. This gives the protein CATKTLLAGDEQFF.

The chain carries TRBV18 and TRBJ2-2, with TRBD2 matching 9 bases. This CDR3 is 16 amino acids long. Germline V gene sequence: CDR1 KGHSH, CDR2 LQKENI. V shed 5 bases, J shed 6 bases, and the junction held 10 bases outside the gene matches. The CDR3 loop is CASSGRAAGGPGELFF. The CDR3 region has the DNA TGTGCCAGCTCAGGGCGGGCGGCGGGAGGGCCCGGGGAGCTGTTTTTT.

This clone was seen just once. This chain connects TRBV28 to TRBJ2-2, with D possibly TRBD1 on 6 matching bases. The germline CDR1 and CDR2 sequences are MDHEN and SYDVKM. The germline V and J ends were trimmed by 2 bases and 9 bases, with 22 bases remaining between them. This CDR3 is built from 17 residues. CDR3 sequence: CASSLTDRGFLTRELFF. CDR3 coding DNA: TGTGCCAGCAGTTTAACGGATAGGGGGTTCCTAACCAGGGAGCTGTTTTTT.

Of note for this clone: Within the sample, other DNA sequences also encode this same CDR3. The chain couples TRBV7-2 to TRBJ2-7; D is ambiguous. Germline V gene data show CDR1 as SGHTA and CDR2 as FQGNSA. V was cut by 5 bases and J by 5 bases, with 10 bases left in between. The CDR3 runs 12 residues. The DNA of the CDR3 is TGTGCCAGCAGCAAAAGTTCGGACGAGCAGTACTTC. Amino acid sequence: CASSKSSDEQYF.

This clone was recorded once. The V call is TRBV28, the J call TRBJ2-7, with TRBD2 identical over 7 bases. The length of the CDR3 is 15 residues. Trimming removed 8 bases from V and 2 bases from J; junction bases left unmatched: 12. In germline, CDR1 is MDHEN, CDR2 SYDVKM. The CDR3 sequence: CASSTRTSPPYEQYF. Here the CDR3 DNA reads TGTGCCAGCTCAACCAGGACTAGTCCCCCCTACGAGCAGTACTTC.

The CDR3 DNA reads TGTGCCAGCAGCGTAGCCTCGCGGGAGGGCGTTTCGACCGGGGAGCTGTTTTTT. It translates to CASSVASREGVSTGELFF. V usage is TRBV9 and J usage is TRBJ2-2; 9 nucleotides align to TRBD2. Trimming removed 0 bases from V and 5 bases from J; junction bases left unmatched: 11. The length of the CDR3 is 18 residues. CDR1 and CDR2 (germline): SGDLS, YYNGEE.

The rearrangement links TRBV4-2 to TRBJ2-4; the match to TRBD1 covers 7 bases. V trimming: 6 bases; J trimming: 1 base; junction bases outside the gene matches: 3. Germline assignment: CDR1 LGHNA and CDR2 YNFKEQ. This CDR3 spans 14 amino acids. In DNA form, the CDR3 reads TGTGCCAGCAGACCACAGGGGGCCAAAAACATTCAGTACTTC. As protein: CASRPQGAKNIQYF.

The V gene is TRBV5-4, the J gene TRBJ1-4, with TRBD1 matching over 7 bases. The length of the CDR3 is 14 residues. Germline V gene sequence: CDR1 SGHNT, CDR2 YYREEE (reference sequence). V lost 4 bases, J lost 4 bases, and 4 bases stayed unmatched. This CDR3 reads CASSTGDGNEKLFF. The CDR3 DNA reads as TGTGCCAGCAGCACAGGGGATGGTAATGAAAAACTGTTTTTT. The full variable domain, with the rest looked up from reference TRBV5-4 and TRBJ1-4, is ETGVTQSPTHLIKTRGQQVTLRCSSQSGHNTVSWYQQALGQGPQFIFQYYREEENGRGNFPPRFSGLQFPNYSSELNVNALELDDSALYLCASSTGDGNEKLFFGSGTQLSVL.

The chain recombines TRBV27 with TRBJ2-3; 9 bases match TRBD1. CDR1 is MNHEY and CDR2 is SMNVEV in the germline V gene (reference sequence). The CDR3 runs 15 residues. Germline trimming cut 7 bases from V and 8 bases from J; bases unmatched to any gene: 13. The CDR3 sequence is CASKDRGGPGGTQYF. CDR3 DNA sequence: TGTGCCAGCAAGGACAGGGGAGGTCCGGGAGGTACGCAGTATTTT.

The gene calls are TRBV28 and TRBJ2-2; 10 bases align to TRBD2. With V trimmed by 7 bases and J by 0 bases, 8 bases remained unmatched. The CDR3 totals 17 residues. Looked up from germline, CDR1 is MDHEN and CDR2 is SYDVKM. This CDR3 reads CASMVLAGGANTGELFF. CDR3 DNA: TGTGCCAGCATGGTGTTAGCGGGAGGCGCGAACACCGGGGAGCTGTTTTTT. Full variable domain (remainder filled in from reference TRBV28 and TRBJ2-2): DVKVTQSSRYLVKRTGEKVFLECVQDMDHENMFWYRQDPGLGLRLIYFSYDVKMKEKGDIPEGYSVSREKKERFSLILESASTNQTSMYLCASMVLAGGANTGELFFGEGSRLTVL.

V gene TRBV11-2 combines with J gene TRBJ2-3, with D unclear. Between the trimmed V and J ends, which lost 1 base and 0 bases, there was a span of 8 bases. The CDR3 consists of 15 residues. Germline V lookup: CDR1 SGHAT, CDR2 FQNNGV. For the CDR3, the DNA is TGTGCCAGCAGCTTAGTTGTACTTAGCACAGATACGCAGTATTTT. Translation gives CASSLVVLSTDTQYF.

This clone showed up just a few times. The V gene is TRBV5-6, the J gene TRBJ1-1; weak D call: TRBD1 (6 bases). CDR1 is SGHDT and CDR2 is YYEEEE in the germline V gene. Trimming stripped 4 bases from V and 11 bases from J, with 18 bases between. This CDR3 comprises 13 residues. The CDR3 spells CASSPSPGEDAFF. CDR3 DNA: TGTGCCAGCAGCCCCTCGCCAGGGGAGGACGCTTTCTTT.

The CDR3 nucleotides are TGCAGTGCTATTGTCTACTATGGCTACACCTTC. It codes for CSAIVYYGYTF. J is TRBJ1-2 and V is TRBV20-1; no clear D. The CDR3 length is 11 residues. Trimming took off 4 bases at V and 3 bases at J, with 6 bases between the two ends. Germline values: CDR1 DFQATT, CDR2 SNEGSKA (reference sequence).

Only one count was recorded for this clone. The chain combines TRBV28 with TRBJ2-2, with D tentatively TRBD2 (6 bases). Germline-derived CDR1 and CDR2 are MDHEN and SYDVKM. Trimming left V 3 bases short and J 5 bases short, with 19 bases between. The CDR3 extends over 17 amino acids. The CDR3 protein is CASSFSIYSGYTGELFF. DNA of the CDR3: TGTGCCAGCAGTTTCTCCATCTACAGCGGGTATACCGGGGAGCTGTTTTTT.

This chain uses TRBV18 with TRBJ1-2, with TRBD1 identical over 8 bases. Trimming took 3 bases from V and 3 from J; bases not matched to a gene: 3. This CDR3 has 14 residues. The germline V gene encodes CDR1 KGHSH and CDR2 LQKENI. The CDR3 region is CASSPPDRDYGYTF. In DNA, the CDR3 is TGTGCCAGCTCACCCCCGGACAGGGACTATGGCTACACCTTC.